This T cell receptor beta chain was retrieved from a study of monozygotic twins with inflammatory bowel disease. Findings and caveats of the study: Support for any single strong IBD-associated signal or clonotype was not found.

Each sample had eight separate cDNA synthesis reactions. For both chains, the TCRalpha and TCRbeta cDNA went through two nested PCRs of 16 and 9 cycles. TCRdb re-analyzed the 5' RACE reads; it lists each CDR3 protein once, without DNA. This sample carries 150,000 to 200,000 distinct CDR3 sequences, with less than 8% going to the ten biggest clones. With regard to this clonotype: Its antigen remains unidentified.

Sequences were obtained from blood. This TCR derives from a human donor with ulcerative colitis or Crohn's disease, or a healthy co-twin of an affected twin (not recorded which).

The CDR3: CASSFQGLADTQYF. V and J are TRBV7-2 and TRBJ2-3; TCRdb proposes TRBD1, but this gene call is untestable without DNA. Germline CDR1 and CDR2: SGHTA and FQGNSA. The CDR3 is 14 amino acids.